This T cell receptor beta chain was found in a study of early T cells in non-severe SARS-CoV-2 infection. At the level of the study: RNA in bulk from unsorted whole blood was sequenced, and chains were unpaired.

Molecules of cDNA were individually given unique molecular identifiers that were attached to them. TCRdb fed the 5' RACE reads into MiXCR, producing one record per CDR3 protein. The sample has about 70,000 distinct CDR3 sequences, 13% to 15% seen once. Study conclusions and caveats: VDJdb-based annotation leaned toward anti-spike CD8 responses and missed private and CD4 specificities.

Comments on this clonotype: Its antigen is not known.

CDR1 and CDR2 from the germline V gene are MDHEN and SYDVKM. The CDR3 totals 16 residues. Trimming took 6 bases from V and 3 from J; bases not matched to a gene: 13. The receptor was isolated from an adult who was a healthcare worker with PCR-confirmed SARS-CoV-2 infection or an uninfected control (not recorded which). This material consisted of whole blood, taken at baseline. V and J are TRBV28 and TRBJ2-7; 8 bases align to TRBD1. The CDR3 is CASSQTGAPGNYEQYF. In nucleotides, the CDR3 is TGTGCCAGCAGCCAGACAGGGGCGCCAGGTAACTACGAGCAGTACTTC.